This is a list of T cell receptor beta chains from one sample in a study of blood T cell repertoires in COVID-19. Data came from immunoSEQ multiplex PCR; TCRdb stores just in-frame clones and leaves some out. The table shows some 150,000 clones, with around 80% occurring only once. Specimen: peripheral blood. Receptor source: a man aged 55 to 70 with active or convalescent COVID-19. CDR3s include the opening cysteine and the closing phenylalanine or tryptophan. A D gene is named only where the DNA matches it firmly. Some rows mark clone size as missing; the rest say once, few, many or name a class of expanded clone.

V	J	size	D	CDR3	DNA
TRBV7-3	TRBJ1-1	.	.	CASSGTRGTEAFF	TGTGCCAGCAGCGGCACGCGGGGGACTGAAGCTTTCTTT
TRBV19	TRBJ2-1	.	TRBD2	CASSMVASGRAGYNEQFF	TGTGCCAGTAGTATGGTCGCTAGCGGGAGGGCCGGGTACAATGAGCAGTTCTTC
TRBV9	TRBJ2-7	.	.	CASSVGAGVNEQYF	TGTGCCAGCAGCGTAGGCGCAGGGGTAAACGAGCAGTACTTC
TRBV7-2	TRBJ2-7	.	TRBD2	CASSLTSASEQYF	TGTGCCAGCAGCTTGACTAGCGCCAGCGAGCAGTACTTC
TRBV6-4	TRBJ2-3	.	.	CASSQGSDTQYF	TGTGCCAGCAGCCAGGGATCTGATACGCAGTATTTT
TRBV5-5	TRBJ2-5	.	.	CASNPTGAGETQYF	TGTGCCAGCAATCCAACGGGAGCTGGAGAGACCCAGTACTTC
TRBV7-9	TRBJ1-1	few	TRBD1	CASSLGRGSEAFF	TGTGCCAGCAGCTTAGGCAGGGGGAGTGAAGCTTTCTTT
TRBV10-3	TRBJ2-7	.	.	CAISEPKSSYEQYF	TGTGCCATCAGTGAGCCCAAGAGCTCCTACGAGCAGTACTTC
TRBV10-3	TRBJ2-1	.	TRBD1	CAISPGTGGVEQFF	TGTGCCATCAGTCCCGGGACAGGGGGCGTTGAGCAGTTCTTC
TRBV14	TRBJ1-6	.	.	CASSPRGGSPLHF	TGTGCCAGCAGCCCCAGGGGCGGTTCACCCCTCCACTTT
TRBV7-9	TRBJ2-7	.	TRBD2	CASSLVGSGRSEQYF	TGTGCCAGCAGCTTAGTTGGTAGCGGGAGATCCGAGCAGTACTTC
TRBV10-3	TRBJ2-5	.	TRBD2	CAISESYAGGPETQYF	TGTGCCATCAGTGAGTCCTATGCGGGGGGCCCGGAGACCCAGTACTTC
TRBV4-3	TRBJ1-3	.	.	CASSPLLGGSGNTIYF	TGCGCCAGCAGCCCCCTCTTGGGGGGCTCTGGAAACACCATATATTTT
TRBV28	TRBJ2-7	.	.	CASIGTGSSYEQYF	TGTGCCAGCATTGGTACAGGGAGCTCCTACGAGCAGTACTTC
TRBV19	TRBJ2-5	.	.	CASSSYTGKETQYF	TGTGCCAGTAGTTCATACACAGGGAAGGAGACCCAGTACTTC
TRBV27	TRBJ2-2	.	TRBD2	CASTSYGGTNTGELFF	TGTGCCAGCACTTCTTACGGGGGGACTAACACCGGGGAGCTGTTTTTT
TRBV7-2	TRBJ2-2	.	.	CASSLEPYTGELFF	TGTGCCAGCAGCCTTGAGCCTTACACCGGGGAGCTGTTTTTT
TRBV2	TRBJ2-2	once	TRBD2	CASSELAGGSGELFF	TGTGCCAGCAGTGAACTAGCGGGAGGATCAGGGGAGCTGTTTTTT
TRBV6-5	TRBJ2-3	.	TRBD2	CASSVAGRDTQYF	TGTGCCAGCAGCGTAGCGGGACGAGATACGCAGTATTTT
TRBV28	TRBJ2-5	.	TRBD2	CASSKRVSSGRKTQYF	TGTGCCAGCAGTAAACGGGTATCTAGCGGGAGAAAGACCCAGTACTTC
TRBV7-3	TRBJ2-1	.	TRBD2	CASSLWAGGSLNEQFF	TGTGCCAGCAGCTTATGGGCGGGAGGCTCTCTTAATGAGCAGTTCTTC
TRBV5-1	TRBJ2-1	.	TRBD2	CASSFGSGGGNEQFF	TGCGCCAGCAGCTTTGGTAGCGGCGGGGGGAATGAGCAGTTCTTC
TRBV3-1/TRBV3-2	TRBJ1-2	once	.	CASTQRGRGYGYTF	TGTGCCAGCACACAGCGTGGCAGGGGTTATGGCTACACCTTC
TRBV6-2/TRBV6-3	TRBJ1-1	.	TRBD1	CASSFRQGVTEAFF	TGTGCCAGCAGTTTTCGACAGGGAGTCACTGAAGCTTTCTTT
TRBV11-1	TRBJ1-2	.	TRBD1	CASSSWSGTDYGYTF	TGTGCCAGCAGCTCTTGGTCCGGGACAGACTATGGCTACACCTTC
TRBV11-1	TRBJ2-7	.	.	CASSPRTATYEQYF	TGTGCCAGCAGCCCAAGGACTGCTACCTACGAGCAGTACTTC
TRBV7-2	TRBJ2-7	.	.	CASSLSGQGYEQYF	TGTGCCAGCAGCTTAAGTGGCCAGGGCTACGAGCAGTACTTC
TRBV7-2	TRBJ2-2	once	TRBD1	CASSQGQGGTGELFF	TGTGCCAGCAGCCAGGGACAGGGCGGTACCGGGGAGCTGTTTTTT
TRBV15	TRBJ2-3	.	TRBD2	CATSRDGTGGNTDTQYF	TGTGCCACCAGCAGAGATGGGACGGGAGGGAACACAGATACGCAGTATTTT
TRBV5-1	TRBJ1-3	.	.	CASSLVAGSGNTIYF	TGCGCCAGCAGCTTGGTAGCGGGAAGTGGAAACACCATATATTTT
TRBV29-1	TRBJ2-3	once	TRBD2	CSAERTSGSGTDTQYF	TGCAGTGCGGAAAGGACTAGCGGGAGCGGCACAGATACGCAGTATTTT
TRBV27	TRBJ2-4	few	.	CASSWGGGGQHIQYF	TGTGCCAGCAGTTGGGGAGGTGGAGGCCAACACATTCAGTACTTC
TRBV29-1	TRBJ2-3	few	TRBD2	CSARTSGSHTDTQYF	TGCAGCGCCCGGACTAGCGGGAGTCACACAGATACGCAGTATTTT
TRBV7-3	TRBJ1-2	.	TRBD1	CASSFATGVGYTF	TGTGCCAGCAGCTTCGCGACAGGGGTAGGCTACACCTTC
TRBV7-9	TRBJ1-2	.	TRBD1	CASSFLGQDDGYTF	TGTGCCAGCAGCTTTCTGGGACAGGATGATGGCTACACCTTC
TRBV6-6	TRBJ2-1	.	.	CASAVNEQFF	TGTGCCAGCGCGGTCAATGAGCAGTTCTTC
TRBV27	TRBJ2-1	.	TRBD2	CASSPPRGGSAYNEQFF	TGTGCCAGCAGTCCCCCCCGGGGGGGATCAGCCTACAATGAGCAGTTCTTC
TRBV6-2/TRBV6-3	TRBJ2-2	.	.	CASSPTDTGELFF	TGTGCCAGCAGTCCGACAGACACCGGGGAGCTGTTTTTT
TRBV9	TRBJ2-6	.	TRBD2	CASSDRLAGVAGANVLTF	TGTGCCAGCAGCGATAGACTAGCGGGAGTTGCTGGGGCCAACGTCCTGACTTTC
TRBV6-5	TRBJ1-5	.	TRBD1	CASTRDRPNNQPQHF	TGTGCCAGCACCCGGGACAGGCCAAACAATCAGCCCCAGCATTTT
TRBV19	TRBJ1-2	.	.	CATYLQEGNYGYTF	TGTGCCACCTACCTACAGGAGGGGAACTATGGCTACACCTTC
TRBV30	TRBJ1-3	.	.	CAWSVSGPSGNTIYF	TGTGCCTGGAGTGTATCAGGGCCCTCTGGAAACACCATATATTTT
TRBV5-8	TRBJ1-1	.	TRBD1	CASSSSGTGKAFF	TGTGCCAGCAGCTCTTCCGGGACAGGAAAAGCTTTCTTT
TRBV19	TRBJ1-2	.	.	CASSIEARGNYGYTF	TGTGCCAGTAGTATAGAGGCCAGGGGTAACTATGGCTACACCTTC
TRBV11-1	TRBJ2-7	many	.	CASSRSGSSYEQYF	TGTGCCAGCAGTCGATCGGGAAGCTCCTACGAGCAGTACTTC
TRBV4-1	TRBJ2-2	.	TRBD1	CASSRDRERGELFF	TGCGCCAGCAGCCGGGACAGGGAAAGGGGGGAGCTGTTTTTT
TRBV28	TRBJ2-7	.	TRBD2	CASTLGPSGYEQYF	TGTGCCAGCACCCTGGGTCCTAGCGGCTACGAGCAGTACTTC
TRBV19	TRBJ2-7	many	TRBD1	CASSARDSYAYEQYF	TGTGCCAGTAGTGCCCGGGACAGTTATGCCTACGAGCAGTACTTC